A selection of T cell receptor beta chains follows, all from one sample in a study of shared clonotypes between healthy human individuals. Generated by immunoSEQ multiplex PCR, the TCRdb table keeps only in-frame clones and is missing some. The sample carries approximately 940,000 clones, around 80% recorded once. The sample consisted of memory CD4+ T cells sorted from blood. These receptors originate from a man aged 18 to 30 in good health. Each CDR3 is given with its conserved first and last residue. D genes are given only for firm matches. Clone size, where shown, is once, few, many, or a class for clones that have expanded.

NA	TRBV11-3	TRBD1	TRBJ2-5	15	CASSPGTGVQETQYF	TGTGCCAGCAGCCCCGGGACAGGAGTCCAAGAGACCCAGTACTTC
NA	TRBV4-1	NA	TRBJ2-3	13	CASSQEGTDTQYF	TGCGCCAGCAGCCAAGAAGGCACAGATACGCAGTATTTT
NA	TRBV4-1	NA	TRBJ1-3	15	CASSPTGGDGNTIYF	TGCGCCAGCAGCCCAACGGGAGGGGACGGAAACACCATATATTTT
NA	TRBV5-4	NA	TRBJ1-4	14	CASSLSGPNEKLFF	TGTGCCAGCAGCTTGTCAGGGCCTAATGAAAAACTGTTTTTT
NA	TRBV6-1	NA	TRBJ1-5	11	CASSEDTAQHF	TGTGCCAGCAGTGAGGACACGGCCCAGCATTTT
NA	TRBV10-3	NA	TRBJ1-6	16	CAISDGGLSYNSPLHF	TGTGCCATCAGTGACGGGGGCTTATCCTATAATTCACCCCTCCACTTT
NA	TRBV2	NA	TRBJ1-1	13	CASSNGGVTEAFF	TGTGCCAGCAGTAATGGGGGGGTCACTGAAGCTTTCTTT
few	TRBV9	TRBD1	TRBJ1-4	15	CASSRTTGKDEKLFF	TGTGCCAGCAGCCGTACGACAGGGAAGGATGAAAAACTGTTTTTT
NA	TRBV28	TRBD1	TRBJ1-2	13	CASRERTGNGYTF	TGTGCCAGCAGAGAAAGGACAGGGAATGGCTACACCTTC
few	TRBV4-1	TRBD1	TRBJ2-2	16	CASSQVSRGKIGELFF	TGCGCCAGCAGCCAAGTCTCCAGGGGGAAAATCGGGGAGCTGTTTTTT
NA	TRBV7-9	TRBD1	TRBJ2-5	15	CASSFGQGARETQYF	TGTGCCAGCAGCTTCGGGCAGGGGGCCAGGGAGACCCAGTACTTC
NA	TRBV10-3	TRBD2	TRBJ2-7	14	CAIRTSGTSYEQYF	TGTGCCATCCGGACTAGCGGGACTTCCTACGAGCAGTACTTC
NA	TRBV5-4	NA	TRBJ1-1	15	CASSLGDRRGTEAFF	TGTGCCAGCAGCTTGGGAGACAGGAGGGGGACTGAAGCTTTCTTT
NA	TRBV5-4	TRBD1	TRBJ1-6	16	CASSNSGTGGHSPLHF	TGTGCCAGCAGCAACTCCGGGACAGGGGGTCATTCACCCCTCCACTTT
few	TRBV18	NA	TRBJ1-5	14	CASSATGTNQPQHF	TGTGCCAGCTCAGCGACAGGTACCAATCAGCCCCAGCATTTT
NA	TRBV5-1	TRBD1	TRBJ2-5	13	CASFQDRRETQYF	TGCGCCAGCTTCCAGGACAGGAGAGAGACCCAGTACTTC
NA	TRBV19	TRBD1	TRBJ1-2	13	CASSFDRGRGYTF	TGTGCCAGTAGCTTCGACAGGGGTCGGGGCTACACCTTC
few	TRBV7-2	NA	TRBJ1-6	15	CASSLEVGRTKPLHF	TGTGCCAGCAGCTTAGAAGTAGGGAGGACCAAGCCCCTCCACTTT
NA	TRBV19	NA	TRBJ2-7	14	CASSRQLSSYEQYF	TGTGCCAGTAGTAGACAGCTTAGCTCCTACGAGCAGTACTTC
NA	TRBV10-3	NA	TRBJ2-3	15	CAISERAGSTDTQYF	TGTGCCATCAGTGAGAGAGCGGGTAGCACAGATACGCAGTATTTT